One and the same sample provided the 26 T cell receptor beta chains below, sequenced in a study of patients and donors after allogeneic stem cell transplantation. TCRdb processed the RT-PCR reads anew with MiXCR; each CDR3 protein has one entry. This sample has roughly 4,200 distinct CDR3 sequences; 20% to 30% occur once, and the top ten carry about 16%. Sequenced input: blood, either unsorted or a sorted T cell fraction (not recorded which). Receptor source: a human donor who was either an allogeneic HSCT recipient or a stem cell or donor lymphocyte infusion donor (not recorded which). It is not recorded whose cells these are; they may come from a transplant donor.

This clonotype is termed medium-sized (0.01 to 0.1%). V usage is TRBV5-1 and J usage is TRBJ2-1, with D tentatively TRBD1 or TRBD2 (5 bases each). Trimming pared 2 bases from V and 0 bases from J, leaving 9 bases between. The CDR3 is 15 amino acids. Germline values: CDR1 SGHRS, CDR2 YFSETQ. In DNA form, the CDR3 reads TGCGCCAGCAGCTTATCCGGGGCCTCCTACAATGAGCAGTTCTTC. This sequence encodes CASSLSGASYNEQFF. The variable domain in full, completed from reference TRBV5-1 and TRBJ2-1, reads KAGVTQTPRYLIKTRGQQVTLSCSPISGHRSVSWYQQTPGQGLQFLFEYFSETQRNKGNFPGRFSGRQFSNSRSEMNVSTLELGDSALYLCASSLSGASYNEQFFGPGTRLTVL.

The genes are TRBV29-1 and TRBJ1-5; possibly TRBD1 for D (6 bases). V was pared by 4 bases and J by 5 bases, with 12 bases between. The CDR3 runs 13 residues. The germline CDR1 and CDR2 sequences are SQVTM and ANQGSEA. CDR3 sequence (DNA): TGCAGCGTTGCGACAGGAGCACATCAGCCCCAGCATTTT. Translation: CSVATGAHQPQHF.

This chain links TRBV29-1 with TRBJ2-7; TRBD1 aligns across 7 bases. Germline V gene sequence: CDR1 SQVTM, CDR2 ANQGSEA. After removal of 6 bases from V and 1 base from J, the junction contained 9 bases not matched to a gene. CDR3 size: 14 residues. For the CDR3, the DNA is TGCAGCGTCGCCAGGGGGATCCCTTCCTACGAGCAGTACTTC. Translating it yields CSVARGIPSYEQYF.

The rearrangement links TRBV12-3 or TRBV12-4 to TRBJ2-1, with D tentatively TRBD1 (6 bases). With 6 bases removed from V and 10 bases from J, the gap between germline ends came to 13 bases. This CDR3 comprises 12 residues. The CDR3 DNA reads TGTGCCAGCAGCCGACCACAGGGAGAGCAGTTCTTC. Its translation: CASSRPQGEQFF.

V gene TRBV6-5 combines with J gene TRBJ1-2; perhaps TRBD1 as D (6 bases). The germline V gene encodes CDR1 MNHEY and CDR2 SVGAGI. The CDR3 covers 15 residues. Trimming pared 0 bases from V and 8 bases from J, leaving 16 bases between. The CDR3 here is CASSYSKTTDRGYTF. CDR3 DNA: TGTGCCAGCAGTTACTCGAAAACCACAGACAGGGGCTACACCTTC.

The J gene is TRBJ1-5, the V gene TRBV27, with a weak D call TRBD1 (5 bases). The CDR3 is 13 amino acids. Per germline, CDR1 MNHEY and CDR2 SMNVEV (reference sequence). With 3 bases removed from V and 2 bases from J, the gap between germline ends came to 5 bases. In DNA, the CDR3 is TGTGCCAGCAGTTTGGGGCGCAATCAGCCCCAGCATTTT. Its translation is CASSLGRNQPQHF.

In this sample, this clonotype turned up a few times. This chain links TRBV12-3 or TRBV12-4 with TRBJ1-2; weak D call: TRBD1 (6 bases). The CDR3 contains 13 residues. V lost 3 bases and J lost 8, with 13 bases in between. In DNA, the CDR3 is TGTGCCAGCAGTTTTAGGAGCAGGGGCGGCTACACCTTC. Translated: CASSFRSRGGYTF.

By its share, this clonotype is medium-sized. The rearrangement joins TRBV5-1 to TRBJ2-1, with TRBD1 identical over 7 bases. V lost 4 bases, J lost 6 bases, and 10 bases stayed unmatched. The CDR3 is 15 amino acids. Germline V gene sequence: CDR1 SGHRS, CDR2 YFSETQ. The CDR3 bases are TGCGCCAGCAGCGTGGGACAGCTAGAGGGCAATGAGCAGTTCTTC. Residues: CASSVGQLEGNEQFF.

This clonotype showed up just a few times. The rearrangement links TRBV10-1 to TRBJ1-2; TRBD1 matches 7 bases. Per germline, CDR1 WNHNN and CDR2 SYGVQD (reference sequence). V dropped 3 bases and J dropped 8; count of bases not matched to a gene: 6. CDR3 length: 13 residues. The CDR3 sequence: CASSEDRAVGYTF. In DNA form, the CDR3 reads TGCGCCAGCAGTGAAGACAGGGCGGTCGGCTACACCTTC.

The rearrangement uses TRBV5-1 and TRBJ1-1, with 7 positions matching TRBD1. CDR3 length: 15 residues. With V trimmed by 4 bases and J by 5 bases, 11 bases remained unmatched. The germline gives CDR1 SGHRS, CDR2 YFSETQ. As DNA, the CDR3 is TGCGCCAGCAGCCCAGACAGGGAAGGGTGGACTGAAGCTTTCTTT. Its translation: CASSPDREGWTEAFF.

This clonotype counts as medium-sized. The V call is TRBV4-2, the J call TRBJ1-5; 8 positions agree with TRBD1. CDR3 length equals 16 residues. V gave up 0 bases and J gave up 5 bases; unmatched junction bases: 6. Germline lookup yields CDR1 LGHNA and CDR2 YNFKEQ. CDR3 DNA sequence: TGTGCCAGCAGCCAAGATTTGCAGGGGGCAGATCAGCCCCAGCATTTT. Encoded protein: CASSQDLQGADQPQHF.

This clonotype is classed as medium-sized. J is TRBJ1-6 and V is TRBV5-5, with 7 positions matching TRBD1. V was clipped by 4 bases and J by 7 bases; unmatched bases: 5. The CDR3 runs to 14 residues. CDR1 and CDR2 from the germline V gene are SGHKS and YYEKEE (reference sequence). The CDR3 spells CASSTGTENSPLHF. The CDR3 nucleotides read TGTGCCAGCAGCACCGGGACAGAGAATTCACCCCTCCACTTT.

This clonotype occurred a few times. The genes are TRBV2 and TRBJ2-2; D unclear. Germline V gene data show CDR1 as SNHLY and CDR2 as FYNNEI. The length of the CDR3 is 13 residues. V was shortened by 4 bases and J by 6 bases, with 9 bases between the two germline ends. The CDR3 DNA is TGTGCCAGCAGTGTCGAGGTAGCCGGGGAGCTGTTTTTT. Amino acids: CASSVEVAGELFF.

The chain joins TRBV10-3 to TRBJ2-7, with D possibly called TRBD1 or TRBD2 (5 bases each). The V and J ends lost 2 bases and 5 bases respectively, with 10 bases between them. From germline, CDR1 is ENHRY and CDR2 SYGVKD. The CDR3 has 13 amino acids. The DNA of the CDR3 is TGTGCCATCAGTGAGCAGAGGGGAGACGAGCAGTACTTC. It encodes CAISEQRGDEQYF.

The chain links TRBV15 to TRBJ2-5, with 8 bases identical to TRBD2. The CDR3 has 13 residues. Germline-derived CDR1 and CDR2 are LNHNV and YYDKDF (reference sequence). The V gene end was trimmed by 5 bases and the J gene end by 5 bases; junction bases not matched to a gene: 4. For the CDR3, the DNA is TGTGCCACCAGCGGGGCTAGCGGGGAGACCCAGTACTTC. Protein sequence: CATSGASGETQYF.

The chain couples TRBV24-1 to TRBJ2-2; D remains unclear. V dropped 9 bases and J dropped 0 bases, with 7 bases sitting between them. The V gene's germline CDR1 is KGHDR and CDR2 SFDVKD. The CDR3 covers 13 residues. CDR3 loop: CATAVSNTGELFF. DNA for the CDR3: TGTGCCACCGCGGTCTCGAACACCGGGGAGCTGTTTTTT.

This clonotype was seen more than once but under ten times. CDR3 amino acids: CASSLTSGSSTDTQYF. As DNA, the CDR3 is TGTGCCAGCAGTCTCACCAGCGGGAGTAGCACAGATACGCAGTATTTT. The J gene is TRBJ2-3, the V gene TRBV12-3 or TRBV12-4; 8 nucleotides line up with TRBD2. The CDR3 loop spans 16 amino acids. With V trimmed by 5 bases and J by 0 bases, 7 bases remained unmatched.

The chain carries TRBV20-1 and TRBJ2-5; D not resolved. The germline CDR1 and CDR2 sequences are DFQATT and SNEGSKA (reference sequence). The CDR3 contains 11 residues. V lost 2 bases and J lost 5, with 6 bases in between. The CDR3 DNA reads as TGCAGTGCTAGACTCTTGGAGACCCAGTACTTC. This gives the protein CSARLLETQYF.

This sequence joins TRBV19 and TRBJ1-1; D is ambiguous. The CDR3 totals 13 residues. Trimming cost V 5 bases and J 4 bases, with 11 bases left between them. CDR1 is LNHDA and CDR2 is SQIVND in the germline V gene (reference sequence). CDR3 sequence (DNA): TGTGCCAGTAGTGGCGGTCTGTTCACTGAAGCTTTCTTT. It is translated as CASSGGLFTEAFF.

This chain connects TRBV11-2 to TRBJ2-3; possibly TRBD2 for D (6 bases). Trimming shortened V by 5 bases and J by 4 bases, and 13 bases separated the two germline ends. Germline V gene data show CDR1 as SGHAT and CDR2 as FQNNGV. The CDR3 is made up of 14 amino acids. The CDR3 here is CASSPSRDSDTQYF. The CDR3 DNA sequence: TGTGCCAGCAGCCCCTCCCGGGACTCAGATACGCAGTATTTT.

In this sample, this clonotype turned up a few times. The chain employs TRBV10-1 and TRBJ1-1; possible D gene TRBD1, 6 bases. This CDR3 is built from 14 residues. Trimming pared 6 bases from V and 4 bases from J, leaving 15 bases between. Germline V lookup: CDR1 WNHNN, CDR2 SYGVQD (reference sequence). CDR3 loop: CASSSYRDGTEAFF. The CDR3 nucleotides are TGCGCCAGCAGCAGCTACAGGGACGGCACTGAAGCTTTCTTT.

The chain is built from TRBV7-9 and TRBJ2-5; 8 nucleotides align to TRBD2. V was pared by 5 bases and J by 3 bases, with 17 bases of the junction left unmatched. CDR3 length equals 18 residues. The germline CDR1 and CDR2 sequences are SEHNR and FQNEAQ (reference sequence). The CDR3 nucleotides are TGTGCCAGCAGCCCCGAACCGGGACTAGGATATCGGAAAGAGACCCAGTACTTC. This codes for CASSPEPGLGYRKETQYF. Full variable domain (outside the CDR3, taken from reference TRBV7-9 and TRBJ2-5): DTGVSQNPRHKITKRGQNVTFRCDPISEHNRLYWYRQTLGQGPEFLTYFQNEAQLEKSRLLSDRFSAERPKGSFSTLEIQRTEQGDSAMYLCASSPEPGLGYRKETQYFGPGTRLLVL.

The chain joins TRBV12-3 or TRBV12-4 to TRBJ2-7, with a possible D match to TRBD2 (5 bases). The CDR3 covers 12 residues. V was pared by 5 bases and J by 7 bases, with 12 bases between. In DNA, the CDR3 is TGTGCCAGCAGTCGCGGAAAGCGGGAGCAGTACTTC. Its translation: CASSRGKREQYF.

This clonotype was recorded a few times. The CDR3 DNA reads as TGTGCCAGCAGCCCGCGGGGGGACTCACCCCTCCACTTT. Translation gives CASSPRGDSPLHF. J is TRBJ1-6 and V is TRBV2, with D maybe TRBD1 (5 bases). The CDR3 loop spans 13 amino acids. V was cut by 6 bases and J by 10 bases, with 13 bases left in between. CDR1 and CDR2 from the germline V gene are SNHLY and FYNNEI.

By frequency in the sample, this clonotype is large. This chain uses TRBV27 with TRBJ2-7; 7 nucleotides match TRBD1. This CDR3 has 13 residues. The ends lost 6 bases at V and 5 bases at J; junction bases unmatched: 7. Germline values: CDR1 MNHEY, CDR2 SMNVEV (reference sequence). The CDR3 coding sequence is TGTGCCAGCAGAACAGGGGCGACCAACGAGCAGTACTTC. This codes for CASRTGATNEQYF.

A few counts support this clonotype. The rearrangement uses TRBV4-2 and TRBJ1-1, with TRBD1 identical over 7 bases. This CDR3 contains 13 residues. Germline values: CDR1 LGHNA, CDR2 YNFKEQ. The ends lost 4 bases at V and 4 bases at J; junction bases unmatched: 3. This chain's CDR3 is CASSLYRGTEAFF. Written as DNA, the CDR3 is TGTGCCAGCAGCCTATACAGGGGCACTGAAGCTTTCTTT.